The clone carrying this TCR beta chain was observed at least ten times. Its antigen is currently unknown. Germline CDR1 reads KGHSH; CDR2 reads LQKENI. The CDR3 extends over 15 amino acids. Trimming removed 2 bases at V and 5 bases at J, with 13 bases between. This record comes from a study of T cells in Graves' hyperthyroidism and ophthalmopathy. Regions amplified from RNA transcripts were the TCR beta CDR3 regions. TCR CDR3 underwent first-round RT-PCR with the HTBI primer set. TCRdb re-called the multiplex PCR reads with MiXCR, one entry per CDR3 protein. The sample lists about 180,000 distinct CDR3 sequences, 15% to 20% occurring once. The study left out patients who had uncontrolled infection, other autoimmune disease, pregnancy or lactation. The diagnoses drew upon clinical symptoms, serum thyroxine and TRAb, thyroid ultrasound and orbital computed tomography. PBMCs were sourced from roughly 9.7 ml fresh peripheral blood.

Study results and limitations: Blood also contained most expanded thyroid clonotypes above 0.001.

The receptor was isolated from a woman in her fifties or sixties with Graves' hyperthyroidism. J is TRBJ1-5 and V is TRBV18; D ambiguous. Sequencing input: blood. As DNA, the CDR3 is TGTGCCAGCTCACCAAGGAAGGGAATGGATCAGCCCCAGCATTTT. It codes for CASSPRKGMDQPQHF.